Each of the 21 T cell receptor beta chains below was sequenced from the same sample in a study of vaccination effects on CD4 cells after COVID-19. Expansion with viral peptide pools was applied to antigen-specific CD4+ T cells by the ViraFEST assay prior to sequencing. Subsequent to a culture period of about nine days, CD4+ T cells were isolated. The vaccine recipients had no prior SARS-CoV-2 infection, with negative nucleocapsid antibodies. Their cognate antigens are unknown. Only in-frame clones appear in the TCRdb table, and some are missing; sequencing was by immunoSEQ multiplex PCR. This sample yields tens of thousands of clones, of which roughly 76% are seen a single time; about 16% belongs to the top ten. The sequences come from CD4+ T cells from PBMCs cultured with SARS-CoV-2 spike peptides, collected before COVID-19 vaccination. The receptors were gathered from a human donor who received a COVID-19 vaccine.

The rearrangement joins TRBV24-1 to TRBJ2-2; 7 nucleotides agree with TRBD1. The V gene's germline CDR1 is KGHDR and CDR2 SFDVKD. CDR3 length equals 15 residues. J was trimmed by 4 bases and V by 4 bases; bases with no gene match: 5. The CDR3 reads CATSESTGLTGELFF. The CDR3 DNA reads TGTGCCACCAGTGAATCGACAGGGCTCACCGGGGAGCTGTTTTTT.

The CDR3 nucleotides are TGTGCCAGCGGCCAAGAAGATCAGCCCCAGCATTTT. Its protein is CASGQEDQPQHF. The chain carries TRBV7-8 and TRBJ1-5; D remains ambiguous. The CDR3 runs 12 residues. Germline CDR1 SGHVS, CDR2 FQNEAQ. Trimming shortened V by 8 bases and J by 5 bases, and 10 bases separated the two germline ends.

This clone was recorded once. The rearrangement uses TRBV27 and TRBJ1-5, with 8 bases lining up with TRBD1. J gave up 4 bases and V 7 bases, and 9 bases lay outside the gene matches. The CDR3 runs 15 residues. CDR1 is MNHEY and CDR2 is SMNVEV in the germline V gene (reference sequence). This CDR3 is CASTLGQGRNQPQHF. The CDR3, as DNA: TGTGCCAGCACCCTAGGACAGGGAAGGAATCAGCCCCAGCATTTT.

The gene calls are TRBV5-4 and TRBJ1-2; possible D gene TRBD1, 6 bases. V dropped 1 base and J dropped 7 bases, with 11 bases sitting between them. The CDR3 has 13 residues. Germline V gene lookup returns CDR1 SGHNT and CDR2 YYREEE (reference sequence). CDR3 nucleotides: TGTGCCAGCAGCTTGAGTGGGGGCGGTGGCTACACCTTC. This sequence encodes CASSLSGGGGYTF.

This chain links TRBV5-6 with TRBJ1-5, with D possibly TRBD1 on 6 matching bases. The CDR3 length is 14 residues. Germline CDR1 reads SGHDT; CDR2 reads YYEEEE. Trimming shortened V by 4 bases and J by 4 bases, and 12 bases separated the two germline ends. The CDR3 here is CASSLYQGNQPQHF. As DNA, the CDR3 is TGTGCCAGCAGCCTGTATCAGGGGAATCAGCCCCAGCATTTT.

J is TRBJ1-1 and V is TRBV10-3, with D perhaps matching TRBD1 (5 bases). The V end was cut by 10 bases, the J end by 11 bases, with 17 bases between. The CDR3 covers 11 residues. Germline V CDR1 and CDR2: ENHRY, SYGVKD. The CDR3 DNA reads TGTGCCACTTACCTTTCGGGGGAGGCTTTCTTT. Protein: CATYLSGEAFF.

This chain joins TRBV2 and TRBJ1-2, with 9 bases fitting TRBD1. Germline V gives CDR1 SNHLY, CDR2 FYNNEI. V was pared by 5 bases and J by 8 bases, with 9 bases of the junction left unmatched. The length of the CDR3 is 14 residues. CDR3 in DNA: TGTGCCAGCAGTATCGGGACAGGGAGGGTAGGCTACACCTTC. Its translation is CASSIGTGRVGYTF.

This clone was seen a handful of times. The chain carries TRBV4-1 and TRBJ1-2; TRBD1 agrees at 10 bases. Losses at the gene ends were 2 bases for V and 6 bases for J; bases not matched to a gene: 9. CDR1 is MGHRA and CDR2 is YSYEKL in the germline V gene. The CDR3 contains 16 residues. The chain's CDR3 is CASSQLPGQGFHGYTF. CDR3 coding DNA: TGCGCCAGCAGCCAACTCCCGGGACAGGGGTTTCATGGCTACACCTTC.

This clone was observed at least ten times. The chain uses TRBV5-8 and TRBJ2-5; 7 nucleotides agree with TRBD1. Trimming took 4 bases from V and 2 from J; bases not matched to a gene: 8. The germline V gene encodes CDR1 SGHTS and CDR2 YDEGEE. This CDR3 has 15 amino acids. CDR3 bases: TGTGCCAGCAGCAAACCCTGGGGACAGCAAGAGACCCAGTACTTC. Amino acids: CASSKPWGQQETQYF.

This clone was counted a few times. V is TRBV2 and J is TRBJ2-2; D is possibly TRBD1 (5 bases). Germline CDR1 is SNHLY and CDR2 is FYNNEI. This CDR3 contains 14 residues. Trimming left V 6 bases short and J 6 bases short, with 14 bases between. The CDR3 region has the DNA TGTGCCAGCAGAGGGGCGGCCGGCGCCGGGGAGCTGTTTTTT. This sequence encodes CASRGAAGAGELFF.

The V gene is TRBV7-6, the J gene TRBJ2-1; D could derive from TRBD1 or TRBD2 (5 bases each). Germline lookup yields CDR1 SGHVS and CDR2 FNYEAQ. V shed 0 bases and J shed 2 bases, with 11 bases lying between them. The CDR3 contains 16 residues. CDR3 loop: CASSLAERGTYNEQFF. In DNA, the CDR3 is TGTGCCAGCAGCTTAGCGGAGAGGGGCACCTACAATGAGCAGTTCTTC.

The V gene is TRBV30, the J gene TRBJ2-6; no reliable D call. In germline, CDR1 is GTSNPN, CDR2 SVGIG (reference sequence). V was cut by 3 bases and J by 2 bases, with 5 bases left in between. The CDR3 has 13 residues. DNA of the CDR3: TGTGCCTGGAGGTATGCTGGGGCCAACGTCCTGACTTTC. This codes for CAWRYAGANVLTF.

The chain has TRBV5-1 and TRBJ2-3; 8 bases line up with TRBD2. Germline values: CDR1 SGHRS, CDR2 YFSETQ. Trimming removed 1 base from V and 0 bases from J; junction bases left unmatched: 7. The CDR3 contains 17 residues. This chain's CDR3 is CASSLRSSGSSTDTQYF. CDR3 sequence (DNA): TGCGCCAGCAGCTTGCGGTCTAGCGGGTCTAGCACAGATACGCAGTATTTT.

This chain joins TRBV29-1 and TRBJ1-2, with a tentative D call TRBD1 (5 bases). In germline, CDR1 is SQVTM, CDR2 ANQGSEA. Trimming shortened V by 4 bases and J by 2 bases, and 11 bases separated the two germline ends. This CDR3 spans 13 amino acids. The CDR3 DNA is TGCAGCGTTGCGGGCAGGGAGAACTATGGCTACACCTTC. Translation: CSVAGRENYGYTF.

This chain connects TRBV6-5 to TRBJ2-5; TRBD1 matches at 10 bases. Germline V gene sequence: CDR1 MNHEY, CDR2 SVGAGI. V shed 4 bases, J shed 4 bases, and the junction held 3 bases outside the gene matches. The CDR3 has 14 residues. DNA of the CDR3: TGTGCCAGCAGTTTCCGGGACAGGGGAGAGACCCAGTACTTC. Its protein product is CASSFRDRGETQYF.

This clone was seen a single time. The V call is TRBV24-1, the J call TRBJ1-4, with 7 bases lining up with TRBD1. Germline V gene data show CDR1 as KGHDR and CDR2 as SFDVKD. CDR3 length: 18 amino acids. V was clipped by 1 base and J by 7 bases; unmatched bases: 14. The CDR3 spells CATSDLDLKGRGGEKLFF. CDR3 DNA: TGTGCCACCAGTGATTTAGATTTGAAAGGCAGGGGGGGTGAAAAACTGTTTTTT.

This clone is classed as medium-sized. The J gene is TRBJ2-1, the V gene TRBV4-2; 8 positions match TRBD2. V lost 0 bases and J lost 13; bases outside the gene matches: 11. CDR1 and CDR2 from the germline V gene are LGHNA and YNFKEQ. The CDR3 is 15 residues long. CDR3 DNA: TGTGCCAGCAGCCAAGATATTAGCGGGATAGAGCGACAGTTCTTC. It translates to CASSQDISGIERQFF.

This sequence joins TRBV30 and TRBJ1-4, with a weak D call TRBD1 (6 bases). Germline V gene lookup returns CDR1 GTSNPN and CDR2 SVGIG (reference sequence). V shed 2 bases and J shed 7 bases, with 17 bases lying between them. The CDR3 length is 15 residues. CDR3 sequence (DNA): TGTGCCTGGAGTAGAGGGGGGTTAGGTAGTGAAAAACTGTTTTTT. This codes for CAWSRGGLGSEKLFF.

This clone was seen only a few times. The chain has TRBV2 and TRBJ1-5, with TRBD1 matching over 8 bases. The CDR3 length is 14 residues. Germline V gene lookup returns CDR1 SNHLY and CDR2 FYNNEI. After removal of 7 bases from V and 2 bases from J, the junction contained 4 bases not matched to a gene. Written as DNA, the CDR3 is TGTGCCAGCACAGACAGGGGTGGCAATCAGCCCCAGCATTTT. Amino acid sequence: CASTDRGGNQPQHF.

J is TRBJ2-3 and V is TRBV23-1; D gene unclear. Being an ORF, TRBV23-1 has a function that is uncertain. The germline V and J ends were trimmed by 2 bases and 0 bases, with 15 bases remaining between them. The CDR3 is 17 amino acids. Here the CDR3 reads CASSQPGPHPSTDTQYF. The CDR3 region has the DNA TGCGCCAGCAGTCAACCCGGGCCCCACCCCAGCACAGATACGCAGTATTTT.

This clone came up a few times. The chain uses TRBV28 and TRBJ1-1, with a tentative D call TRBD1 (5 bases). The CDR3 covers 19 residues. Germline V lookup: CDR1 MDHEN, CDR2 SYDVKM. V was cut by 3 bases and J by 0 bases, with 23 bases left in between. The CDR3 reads CASSFDPLREVVMNTEAFF. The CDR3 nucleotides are TGTGCCAGCAGTTTTGACCCCCTCAGGGAGGTGGTAATGAACACTGAAGCTTTCTTT. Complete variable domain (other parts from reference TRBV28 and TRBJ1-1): DVKVTQSSRYLVKRTGEKVFLECVQDMDHENMFWYRQDPGLGLRLIYFSYDVKMKEKGDIPEGYSVSREKKERFSLILESASTNQTSMYLCASSFDPLREVVMNTEAFFGQGTRLTVV.